These 5 T cell receptor beta chains share one sample of origin, sequenced in a study of tumor-infiltrating lymphocytes in oesophageal squamous cell carcinoma. TCRdb redid the calling of the PCR reads with MiXCR, one entry per CDR3 protein. The top ten clones hold about 15% of a sample with roughly 12,000 distinct CDR3 sequences, roughly 46% of them seen once. The sample consisted of normal esophageal tissue next to the tumor. All receptors derive from a male donor with esophageal squamous cell carcinoma.

This sequence joins TRBV6-1 and TRBJ1-5; no clear D. The germline V gene encodes CDR1 MNHNS and CDR2 SASEGT. V was cut by 0 bases and J by 13 bases, with 13 bases left in between. The CDR3 contains 13 residues. DNA for the CDR3: TGTGCCAGCAGTGAAGCTCTCCTGATTCCTCAGCATTTT. Translating it yields CASSEALLIPQHF.

This clonotype appeared once. This chain connects TRBV7-9 to TRBJ2-6; the D gene is possibly TRBD2 (6 bases). The J call may be incorrect, as the DNA end agrees better with TRBJ2-7. From germline, CDR1 is SEHNR and CDR2 FQNEAQ (reference sequence). The CDR3 is 13 amino acids. CDR3: CASSLVGLYEQYF. DNA for the CDR3: TGTGCCAGCAGCTTAGTGGGACTCTACGAGCAGTACTTC.

The rearrangement links TRBV18 to TRBJ1-1; 7 bases map to TRBD1. Germline-derived CDR1 and CDR2 are KGHSH and LQKENI. Germline trimming cut 5 bases from V and 5 bases from J; bases unmatched to any gene: 2. The CDR3 extends over 12 amino acids. In DNA form, the CDR3 reads TGTGCCAGCTCAAAGACAGGGACTGAAGCTTTCTTT. Amino acid sequence: CASSKTGTEAFF.

This clonotype was picked up one time. Relative to the germline gene, one junction end is altered; a read error may explain this. The J gene is TRBJ2-3, the V gene TRBV7-3; D possibly matches TRBD1 or TRBD2 (5 bases each). CDR1 and CDR2 from the germline V gene are SGHTA and FQGTGA. The length of the CDR3 is 15 residues. DNA for the CDR3: TGTGTCAGCAGCTTGGGACGCGATAGCAATCAGCCCCAGCATTTC. This codes for CVSSLGRDSNQPQHF.

The rearrangement uses TRBV7-8 and TRBJ1-3; D may be TRBD1 (5 bases). Per the germline V gene, CDR1 is SGHVS and CDR2 is FQNEAQ. The CDR3 has 16 amino acids. The V end lost 1 base, the J end lost 2 bases, and 12 bases lay between the germline ends. The DNA of the CDR3 is TGTGCCAGCAGCTTAGTAGGCCCGGACACTGGAAACACCATATATTTT. Residues: CASSLVGPDTGNTIYF.